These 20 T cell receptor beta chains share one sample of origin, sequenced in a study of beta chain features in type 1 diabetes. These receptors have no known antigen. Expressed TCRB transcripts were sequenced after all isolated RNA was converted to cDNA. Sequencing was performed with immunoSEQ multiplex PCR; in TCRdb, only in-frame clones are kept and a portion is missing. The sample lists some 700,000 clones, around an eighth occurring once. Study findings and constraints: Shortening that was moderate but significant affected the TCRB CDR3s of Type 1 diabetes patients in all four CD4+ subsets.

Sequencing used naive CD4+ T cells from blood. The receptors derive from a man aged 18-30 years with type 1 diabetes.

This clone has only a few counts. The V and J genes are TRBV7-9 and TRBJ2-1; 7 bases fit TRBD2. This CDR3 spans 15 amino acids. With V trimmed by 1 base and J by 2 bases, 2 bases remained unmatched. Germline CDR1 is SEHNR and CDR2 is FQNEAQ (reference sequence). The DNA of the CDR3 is TGTGCCAGCAGCTTAGGAGGGACTACCTACAATGAGCAGTTCTTC. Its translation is CASSLGGTTYNEQFF.

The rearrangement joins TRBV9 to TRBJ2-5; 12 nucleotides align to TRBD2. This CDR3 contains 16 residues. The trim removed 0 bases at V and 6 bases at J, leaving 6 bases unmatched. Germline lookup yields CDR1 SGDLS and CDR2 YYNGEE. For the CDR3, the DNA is TGTGCCAGCAGCGTAGACCCTAGCGGGGGGGCGAAGACCCAGTACTTC. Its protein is CASSVDPSGGAKTQYF.

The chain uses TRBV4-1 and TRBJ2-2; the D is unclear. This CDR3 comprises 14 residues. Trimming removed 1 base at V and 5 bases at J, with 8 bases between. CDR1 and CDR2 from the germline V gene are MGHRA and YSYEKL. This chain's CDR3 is CASSQGIQTGELFF. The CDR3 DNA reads TGCGCCAGCAGCCAAGGGATCCAGACCGGGGAGCTGTTTTTT.

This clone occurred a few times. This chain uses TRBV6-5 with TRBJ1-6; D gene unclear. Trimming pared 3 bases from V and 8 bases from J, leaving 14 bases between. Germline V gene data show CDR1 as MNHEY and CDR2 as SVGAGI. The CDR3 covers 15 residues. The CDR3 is CASSYWKRAHSPLHF. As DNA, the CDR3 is TGTGCCAGCAGTTATTGGAAGCGGGCCCATTCACCCCTCCACTTT.

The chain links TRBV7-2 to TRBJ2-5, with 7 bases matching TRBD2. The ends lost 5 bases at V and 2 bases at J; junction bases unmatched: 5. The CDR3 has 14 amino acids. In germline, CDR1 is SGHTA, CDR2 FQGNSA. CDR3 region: CASSRLARQETQYF. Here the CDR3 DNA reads TGTGCCAGCAGCCGACTAGCTCGGCAAGAGACCCAGTACTTC.

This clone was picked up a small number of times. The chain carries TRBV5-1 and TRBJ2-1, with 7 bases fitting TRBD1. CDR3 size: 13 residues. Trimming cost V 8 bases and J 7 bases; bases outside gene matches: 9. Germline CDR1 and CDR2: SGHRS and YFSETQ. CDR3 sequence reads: CASIEGARNEQFF. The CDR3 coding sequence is TGCGCCAGTATCGAGGGGGCTCGGAATGAGCAGTTCTTC.

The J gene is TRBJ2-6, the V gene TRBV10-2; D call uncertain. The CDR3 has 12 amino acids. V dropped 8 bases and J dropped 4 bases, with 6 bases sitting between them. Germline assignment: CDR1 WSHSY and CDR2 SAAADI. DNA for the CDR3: TGCGCCAGCGGGTCCGGGGCCAACGTCCTGACTTTC. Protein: CASGSGANVLTF.

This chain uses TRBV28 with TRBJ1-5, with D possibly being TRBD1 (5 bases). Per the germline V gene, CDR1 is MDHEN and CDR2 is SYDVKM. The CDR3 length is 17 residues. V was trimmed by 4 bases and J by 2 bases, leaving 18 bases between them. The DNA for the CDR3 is TGTGCCAGCAGTTCTCCAGGCGGGCAGGGAGGCAATCAGCCCCAGCATTTT. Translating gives CASSSPGGQGGNQPQHF.

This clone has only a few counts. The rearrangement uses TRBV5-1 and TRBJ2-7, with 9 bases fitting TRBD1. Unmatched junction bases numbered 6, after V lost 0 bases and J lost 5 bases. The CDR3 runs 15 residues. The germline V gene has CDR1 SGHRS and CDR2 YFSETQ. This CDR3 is CASSLEGQGFNEQYF. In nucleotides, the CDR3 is TGCGCCAGCAGCTTGGAGGGACAGGGTTTCAACGAGCAGTACTTC.

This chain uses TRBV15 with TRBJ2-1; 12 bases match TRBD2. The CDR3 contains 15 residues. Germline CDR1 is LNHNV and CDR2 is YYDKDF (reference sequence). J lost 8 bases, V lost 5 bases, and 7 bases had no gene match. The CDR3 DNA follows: TGTGCCACCAGCGGGGGGACTAGCGGGCTCGATGAGCAGTTCTTC. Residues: CATSGGTSGLDEQFF.

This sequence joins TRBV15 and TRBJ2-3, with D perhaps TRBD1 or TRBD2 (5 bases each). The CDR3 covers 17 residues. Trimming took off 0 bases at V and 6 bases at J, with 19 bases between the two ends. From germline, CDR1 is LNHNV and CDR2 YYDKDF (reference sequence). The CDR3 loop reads CATSRDRGYPSGDTQYF. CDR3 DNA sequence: TGTGCCACCAGCAGAGATCGGGGCTACCCCTCGGGGGATACGCAGTATTTT.

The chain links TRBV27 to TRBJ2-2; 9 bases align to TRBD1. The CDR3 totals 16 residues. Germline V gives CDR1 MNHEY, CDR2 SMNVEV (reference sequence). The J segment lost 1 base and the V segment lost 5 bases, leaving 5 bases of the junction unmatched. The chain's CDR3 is CASSPAGQGNTGELFF. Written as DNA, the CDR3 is TGTGCCAGCAGTCCTGCGGGACAGGGGAACACCGGGGAGCTGTTTTTT.

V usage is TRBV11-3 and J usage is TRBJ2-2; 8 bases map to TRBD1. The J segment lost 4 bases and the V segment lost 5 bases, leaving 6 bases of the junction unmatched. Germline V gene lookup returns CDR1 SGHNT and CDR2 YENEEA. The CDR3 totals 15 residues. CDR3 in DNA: TGTGCCAGCAGCCCTCCGGACAGGGCCACCGGGGAGCTGTTTTTT. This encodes CASSPPDRATGELFF.

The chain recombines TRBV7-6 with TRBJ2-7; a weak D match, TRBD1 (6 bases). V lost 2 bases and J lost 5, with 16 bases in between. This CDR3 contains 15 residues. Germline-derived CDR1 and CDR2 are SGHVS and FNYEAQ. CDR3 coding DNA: TGTGCCAGCAGCTTAAAGGGCAGGGGACCCCACGAGCAGTACTTC. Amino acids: CASSLKGRGPHEQYF.

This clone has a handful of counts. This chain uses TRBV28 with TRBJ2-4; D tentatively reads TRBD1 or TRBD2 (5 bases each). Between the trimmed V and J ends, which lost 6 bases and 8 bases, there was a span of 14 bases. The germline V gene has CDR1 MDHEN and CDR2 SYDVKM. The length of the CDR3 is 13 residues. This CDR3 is CASRWGTRDIQYF. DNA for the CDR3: TGTGCCAGCAGATGGGGGACCAGGGACATTCAGTACTTC.

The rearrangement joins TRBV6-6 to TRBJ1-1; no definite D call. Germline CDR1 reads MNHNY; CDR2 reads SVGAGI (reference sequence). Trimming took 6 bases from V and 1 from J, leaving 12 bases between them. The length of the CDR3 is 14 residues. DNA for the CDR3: TGTGCCAGCAGATCCGGCCCGAGGAACACTGAAGCTTTCTTT. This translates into CASRSGPRNTEAFF.

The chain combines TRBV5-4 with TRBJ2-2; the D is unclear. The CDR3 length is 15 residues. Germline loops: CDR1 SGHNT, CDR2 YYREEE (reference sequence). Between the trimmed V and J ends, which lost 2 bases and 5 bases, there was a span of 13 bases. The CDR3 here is CASSLGGLRTGELFF. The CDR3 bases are TGTGCCAGCAGCTTAGGCGGTTTGAGGACCGGGGAGCTGTTTTTT.

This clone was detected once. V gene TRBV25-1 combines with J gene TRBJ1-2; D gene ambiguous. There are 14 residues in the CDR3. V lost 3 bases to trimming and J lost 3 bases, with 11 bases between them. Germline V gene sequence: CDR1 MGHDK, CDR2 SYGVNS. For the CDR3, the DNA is TGTGCCAGCAGTGAGAGGTTCGGCGACTATGGCTACACCTTC. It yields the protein CASSERFGDYGYTF.

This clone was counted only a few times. As DNA, the CDR3 is TGTGCCAGCAGCTCCCCCGGATATGGAAACACCATATATTTT. Protein: CASSSPGYGNTIYF. The rearrangement uses TRBV11-2 and TRBJ1-3, with D unclear. The CDR3 loop spans 14 amino acids. Germline V gene data show CDR1 as SGHAT and CDR2 as FQNNGV. V lost 4 bases and J lost 3, with 10 bases in between. Based on the CDR3 plus reference TRBV11-2 and TRBJ1-3, the full variable domain is EAGVAQSPRYKIIEKRQSVAFWCNPISGHATLYWYQQILGQGPKLLIQFQNNGVVDDSQLPKDRFSAERLKGVDSTLKIQPAKLEDSAVYLCASSSPGYGNTIYFGEGSWLTVV.

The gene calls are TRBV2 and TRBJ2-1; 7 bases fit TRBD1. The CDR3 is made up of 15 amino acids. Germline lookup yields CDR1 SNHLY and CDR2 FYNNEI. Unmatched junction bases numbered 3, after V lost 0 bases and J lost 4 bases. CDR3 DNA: TGTGCCAGCAGTGAAGCAGGGGGCTATTACAATGAGCAGTTCTTC. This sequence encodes CASSEAGGYYNEQFF.